This entry concerns a single T cell receptor beta chain. Its antigen is still unknown. This entry is derived from a study of cytomegalovirus exposure and HLA in healthy donors. The primer mix had 60 Vbeta and 13 Jbeta primers. Generated by immunoSEQ multiplex PCR, the TCRdb table keeps only in-frame clones and is missing some. The sample lists around 150,000 clones, roughly 79% occurring once. Germline trimming cut 11 bases from V and 5 bases from J; bases unmatched to any gene: 14. This CDR3 spans 15 amino acids. Germline CDR1 reads SGHVS; CDR2 reads FQNEAQ. Findings of the study overall: Productive rates of about 87% or about 30% were seen for most TCR beta V segments in an earlier analysis.

Sequencing was done on a sample of PBMCs. The clonotype originates from a male donor in good health and CMV-seronegative. The gene calls are TRBV7-8 and TRBJ2-5, with 10 bases lining up with TRBD2. The chain's CDR3 is CASRASGGAMETQYF. The CDR3 nucleotides are TGTGCCTCCAGGGCCAGCGGGGGGGCCATGGAGACCCAGTACTTC.